The sequence of this T cell receptor beta chain was determined in a study of T cell responses to AZD1222 COVID-19 vaccine. Study context: Second-dose groups at about 4 or about 12 weeks were pooled. The study's findings and limits: Spike-wide coverage was observed for vaccine-associated CD4 TCRs, with dominant responses at 160-218 and 743-854. Only 5 to 7 AZD1222 recipients tested seropositive at baseline. Following two doses of AZD1222, Spike-specific TCR breadth and depth rose.

Libraries were prepared by immunoSEQ multiplex PCR; TCRdb keeps only in-frame clonotypes and omits some of them. This table holds around 140,000 clones, roughly 92% found once. In the case of this clone: The antigen is unknown.

Trimming removed 6 bases from V and 0 bases from J, with 6 bases in between. The CDR3 consists of 13 residues. Germline V gene lookup returns CDR1 LNHDA and CDR2 SQIVND (reference sequence). The V call is TRBV19, the J call TRBJ2-1; D remains ambiguous. The sequencing here drew on peripheral blood, taken on day 0 of AZD1222 vaccination. The receptor was isolated from an adult in good health. CDR3 residues: CASSKGSYNEQFF. The DNA of the CDR3 is TGTGCCAGTAGCAAAGGCTCCTACAATGAGCAGTTCTTC.